The entry below describes one T cell receptor (beta chain). No antigen is known for it. With 60 Vbeta and 13 Jbeta primers, the PCR was carried out. Clones were sequenced by immunoSEQ multiplex PCR, and TCRdb holds only the in-frame ones, with some missing. This listing includes 100,000 to 150,000 clones. The data originate from a study of cytomegalovirus exposure and HLA in healthy donors. Regarding the study as a whole: A later examination showed that TCR association rates differed by HLA locus, with DRB1 most and HLA-C fewest. Reported results showed that the classifier diagnosed cytomegalovirus status with high specificity and sensitivity.

CDR3 length equals 13 residues. Trimming cost V 0 bases and J 6 bases, with 8 bases left between them. Germline CDR1 SGDLS, CDR2 YYNGEE. The V and J genes are TRBV9 and TRBJ2-3; a possible D gene is TRBD1 (6 bases). The clonotype comes from a woman in her thirties or forties in good health and CMV-seronegative. The sample was PBMCs. The CDR3 region has the DNA TGTGCCAGCAGCGTAGGGACAGTCGATACGCAGTATTTT. It codes for CASSVGTVDTQYF.